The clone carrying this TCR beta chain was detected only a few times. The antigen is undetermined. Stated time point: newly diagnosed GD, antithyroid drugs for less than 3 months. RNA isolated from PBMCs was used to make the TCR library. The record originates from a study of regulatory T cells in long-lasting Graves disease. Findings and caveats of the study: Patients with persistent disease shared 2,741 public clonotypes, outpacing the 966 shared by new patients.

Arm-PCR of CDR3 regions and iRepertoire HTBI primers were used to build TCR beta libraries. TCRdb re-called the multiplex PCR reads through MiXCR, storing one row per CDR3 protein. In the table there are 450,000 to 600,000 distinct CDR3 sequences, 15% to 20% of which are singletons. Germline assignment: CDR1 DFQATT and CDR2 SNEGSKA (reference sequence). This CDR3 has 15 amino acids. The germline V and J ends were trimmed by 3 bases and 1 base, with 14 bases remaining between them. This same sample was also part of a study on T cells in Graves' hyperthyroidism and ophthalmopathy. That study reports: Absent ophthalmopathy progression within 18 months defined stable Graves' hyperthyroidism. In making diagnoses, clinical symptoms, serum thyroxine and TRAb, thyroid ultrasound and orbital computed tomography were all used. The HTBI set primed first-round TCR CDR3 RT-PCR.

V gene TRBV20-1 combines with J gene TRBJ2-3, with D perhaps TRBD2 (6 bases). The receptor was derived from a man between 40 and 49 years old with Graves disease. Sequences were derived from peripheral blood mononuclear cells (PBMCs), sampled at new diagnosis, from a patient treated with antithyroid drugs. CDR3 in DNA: TGCAGTGCTAGTGGGCGGGAAGGAGGCACAGATACGCAGTATTTT. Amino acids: CSASGREGGTDTQYF.